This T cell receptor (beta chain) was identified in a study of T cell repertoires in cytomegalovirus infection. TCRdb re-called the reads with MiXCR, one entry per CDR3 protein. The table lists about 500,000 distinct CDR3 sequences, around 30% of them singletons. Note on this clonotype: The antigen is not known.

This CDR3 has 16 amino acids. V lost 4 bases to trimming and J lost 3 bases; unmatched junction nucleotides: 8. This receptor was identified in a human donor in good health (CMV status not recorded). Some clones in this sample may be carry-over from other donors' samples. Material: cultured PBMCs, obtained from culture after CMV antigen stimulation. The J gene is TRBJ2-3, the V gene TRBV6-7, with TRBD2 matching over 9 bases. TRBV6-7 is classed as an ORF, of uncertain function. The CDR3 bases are TGTGCCAGCAGTTGCGGGAGGGAGGAGTCGACAGATACGCAGTATTTT. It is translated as CASSCGREESTDTQYF.